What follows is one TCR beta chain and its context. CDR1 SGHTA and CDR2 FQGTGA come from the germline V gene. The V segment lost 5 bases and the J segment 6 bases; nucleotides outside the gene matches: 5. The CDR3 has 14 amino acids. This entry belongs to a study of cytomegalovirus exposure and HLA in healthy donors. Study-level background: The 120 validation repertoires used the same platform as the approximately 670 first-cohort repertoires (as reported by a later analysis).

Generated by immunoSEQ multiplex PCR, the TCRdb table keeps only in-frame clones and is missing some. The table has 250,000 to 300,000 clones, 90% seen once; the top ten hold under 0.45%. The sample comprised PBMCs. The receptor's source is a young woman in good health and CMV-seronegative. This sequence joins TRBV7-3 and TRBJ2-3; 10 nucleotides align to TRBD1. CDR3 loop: CASSPDRGRDTQYF. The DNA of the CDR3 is TGTGCCAGCAGCCCCGACAGGGGGCGCGATACGCAGTATTTT. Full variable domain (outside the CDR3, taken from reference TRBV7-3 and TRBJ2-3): GAGVSQTPSNKVTEKGKYVELRCDPISGHTALYWYRQSLGQGPEFLIYFQGTGAADDSGLPNDRFFAVRPEGSVSTLKIQRTERGDSAVYLCASSPDRGRDTQYFGPGTRLTVL.